This T cell receptor (beta chain) was documented in a study of T cell changes during pregnancy in multiple sclerosis (dated by TCRdb to between 2018 and 2021). As for the study more broadly: Changes in the T cell repertoire over the course of pregnancy were examined in this study in women with multiple sclerosis.

Libraries were built with the immunoSEQ multiplex PCR assay. What TCRdb holds here is the immuneACCESS table cut down to in-frame rearrangements. Part of the clones is not present; checked against another copy, under half of the missing clones reflect an unresolved V gene, and the others are unexplained. In all, the sample holds roughly 43,000 clones, and about 88% of those were seen once. Of the sample, roughly 1.1% is held by the ten largest clones. CDR1 and CDR2, looked up from the germline V gene, are SGHTA and FQGNSA. The CDR3 runs 14 amino acids, cysteine and phenylalanine included. Kept here is only the CDR3 DNA, which spans 42 bases and is read in frame from base 1. Points on this clone: Its cognate antigen has yet to be identified. The junction and the germline gene differ at one end; a read error may be behind it.

Sample: CD4+ T cells from peripheral blood mononuclear cells, taken after pregnancy. The chain employs TRBV7-2 and TRBJ1-1; TRBD1 is a possible D gene, resting on 5 matching bases. This TCR was sampled from a female donor with multiple sclerosis, enrolled in a pregnancy study. CDR3 reads: CANSSEAGDTEAFF. In nucleotide form, the sequence is TGTGCCAACAGCTCAGAGGCGGGGGACACTGAAGCTTTCTTT. Beyond the CDR3, the reference TRBV7-2 and TRBJ1-1 genes provide the residues; the full variable domain reads: GAGVSQSPSNKVTEKGKDVELRCDPISGHTALYWYRQSLGQGLEFLIYFQGNSAPDKSGLPSDRFSAERTGGSVSTLTIQRTQQEDSAVYLCANSSEAGDTEAFFGQGTRLTVV.